Below, 25 T cell receptor beta chains from the same sample are listed, as sequenced in a study of CD8 T cells in Susac syndrome. A quantity of 0.5 to 1 ug RNA underwent reverse transcription using random hexamers. MiXCR, run by TCRdb on the immunoSEQ multiplex PCR reads, gives a single entry per CDR3 protein. The sample has roughly 200,000 distinct CDR3 sequences, about 95% seen once. The material sequenced was CD4+ T cells from PBMCs. These receptors originate from a human donor in good health.

The CDR3 sequence: CSARVGAVTDEQFF. Here the CDR3 DNA reads TGCAGTGCCCGAGTCGGGGCAGTTACTGATGAGCAGTTCTTC. The J gene is TRBJ2-1, the V gene TRBV20-1; D assignment may be TRBD1 or TRBD2 (5 bases each). The CDR3 is 14 residues long. Germline CDR1 is DFQATT and CDR2 is SNEGSKA (reference sequence). Trimming shortened V by 6 bases and J by 8 bases, and 20 bases separated the two germline ends.

The CDR3 bases are TGTGCCAGCAGCGTTAGTGGGAACATCCCCCCCAATGAGCAGTTCTTC. It translates to CASSVSGNIPPNEQFF. The chain joins TRBV9 to TRBJ2-1; D ambiguous. V was clipped by 2 bases and J by 6 bases, with 18 bases between them. This CDR3 is 16 amino acids long. Germline CDR1 and CDR2: SGDLS and YYNGEE.

This chain uses TRBV7-2 with TRBJ2-4, with D tentatively TRBD1 or TRBD2 (5 bases each). Germline CDR1 SGHTA, CDR2 FQGNSA. V was cut by 9 bases and J by 7 bases, with 13 bases left in between. The CDR3 is made up of 12 amino acids. The CDR3 spells CASATGPNIQYF. CDR3 sequence (DNA): TGTGCCAGTGCCACGGGGCCCAACATTCAGTACTTC.

The gene calls are TRBV5-6 and TRBJ1-6; D not certain. Trimming removed 1 base from V and 14 bases from J, with 13 bases in between. The CDR3 loop spans 13 amino acids. Per the germline V gene, CDR1 is SGHDT and CDR2 is YYEEEE. This chain's CDR3 is CASSLWQAVSLHF. In DNA form, the CDR3 reads TGTGCCAGCAGCTTGTGGCAGGCCGTCTCCCTCCACTTT. The full variable domain, completed using reference TRBV5-6 and TRBJ1-6, is DAGVTQSPTHLIKTRGQQVTLRCSPKSGHDTVSWYQQALGQGPQFIFQYYEEEERQRGNFPDRFSGHQFPNYSSELNVNALLLGDSALYLCASSLWQAVSLHFGNGTRLTVT.

The chain employs TRBV7-9 and TRBJ1-2, with 11 positions matching TRBD1. The J segment lost 7 bases and the V segment lost 1 base, leaving 5 bases of the junction unmatched. CDR1 is SEHNR, CDR2 FQNEAQ, per germline (reference sequence). This CDR3 contains 15 residues. CDR3 residues: CASSLEGQGVGGYTF. The DNA for the CDR3 is TGTGCCAGCAGCTTAGAGGGACAGGGGGTCGGTGGCTACACCTTC.

The rearrangement links TRBV7-2 to TRBJ1-4; TRBD1 matches at 8 bases. V trimming: 6 bases; J trimming: 15 bases; junction bases outside the gene matches: 9. Germline assignment: CDR1 SGHTA and CDR2 FQGNSA. The CDR3 totals 12 residues. In DNA form, the CDR3 reads TGTGCCAGCAGACCCACAGGGGGAATGTTGTTTTTT. Translating gives CASRPTGGMLFF.

This chain links TRBV3-1 with TRBJ1-5, with D perhaps TRBD1 (6 bases). V was pared by 3 bases and J by 5 bases, with 11 bases between. CDR3 length: 14 amino acids. Looked up from germline, CDR1 is LGHDT and CDR2 is YNNKEL (reference sequence). CDR3 sequence (DNA): TGTGCCAGCAGCCACGGACAGAGGCATCAGCCCCAGCATTTT. This codes for CASSHGQRHQPQHF.

The chain combines TRBV3-1 with TRBJ2-1; 7 bases are shared with TRBD1. Germline V gene lookup returns CDR1 LGHDT and CDR2 YNNKEL (reference sequence). J was trimmed by 14 bases and V by 3 bases; bases with no gene match: 7. CDR3 length equals 12 residues. The chain's CDR3 is CASSQAGTVEFF. The CDR3, as DNA: TGTGCCAGCAGCCAGGCCGGGACAGTTGAGTTCTTC.

The rearrangement links TRBV7-2 to TRBJ2-5; no clear D. Trimming stripped 1 base from V and 4 bases from J, with 4 bases between. Germline CDR1 is SGHTA and CDR2 is FQGNSA. The CDR3 is made up of 12 amino acids. CDR3 in amino acids: CASSLDLETQYF. The CDR3 region has the DNA TGTGCCAGCAGCTTAGATTTAGAGACCCAGTACTTC.

The chain combines TRBV5-1 with TRBJ2-4; TRBD2 agrees at 8 bases. J gave up 7 bases and V 5 bases, and 8 bases lay outside the gene matches. Germline lookup yields CDR1 SGHRS and CDR2 YFSETQ. This CDR3 has 14 residues. The CDR3 spells CASSLSGTQNIQYF. In DNA form, the CDR3 reads TGCGCCAGCAGTCTTAGCGGGACGCAGAACATTCAGTACTTC.

The genes are TRBV24-1 and TRBJ2-7; 12 bases line up with TRBD2. The CDR3 loop spans 15 amino acids. CDR1 and CDR2 (germline): KGHDR, SFDVKD. The trim removed 4 bases at V and 6 bases at J, leaving 6 bases unmatched. CDR3 DNA: TGTGCCACCAGTGAACTAGCGGGAGGACGGGGCGAGCAGTACGTC. It encodes CATSELAGGRGEQYV.

In its sample, this clonotype was seen once. The rearrangement uses TRBV7-2 and TRBJ2-7, with unresolved D. The V and J ends lost 5 bases and 1 base respectively, with 9 bases between them. The germline V gene has CDR1 SGHTA and CDR2 FQGNSA. The CDR3 spans 13 residues. CDR3 sequence (DNA): TGTGCCAGCAGCAGGGATCTATCCTACGAGCAGTACGTC. This codes for CASSRDLSYEQYV.

The chain recombines TRBV18 with TRBJ2-3; the D gene is possibly TRBD1 (5 bases). V lost 5 bases to trimming and J lost 2 bases, with 11 bases between them. Per germline, CDR1 KGHSH and CDR2 LQKENI. The CDR3 sequence is 14 residues long. CDR3 nucleotides: TGTGCCAGCTCATACCAGGGCTACACAGATACGCAGTATTTT. As protein: CASSYQGYTDTQYF.

The chain carries TRBV20-1 and TRBJ2-3; 9 nucleotides agree with TRBD2. The length of the CDR3 is 14 residues. The trim removed 5 bases at V and 2 bases at J, leaving 5 bases unmatched. The germline V gene encodes CDR1 DFQATT and CDR2 SNEGSKA (reference sequence). The DNA for the CDR3 is TGCAGTGCTTGTAGCGGGGGCATCACAGATACGCAGTATTTT. Translation: CSACSGGITDTQYF.

The CDR3 spells CASSSQQGAVYEQYF. DNA for the CDR3: TGCGCCAGCAGCTCCCAACAGGGGGCTGTCTACGAGCAGTACTTC. The rearrangement uses TRBV5-1 and TRBJ2-7, with 9 nucleotides matching TRBD1. V trimming: 3 bases; J trimming: 3 bases; junction bases outside the gene matches: 7. Germline V gene data show CDR1 as SGHRS and CDR2 as YFSETQ. There are 15 residues in the CDR3.

The V and J genes are TRBV7-8 and TRBJ2-7, with D unresolved. The V end lost 9 bases, the J end lost 0 bases, and 21 bases lay between the germline ends. The V gene's germline CDR1 is SGHVS and CDR2 FQNEAQ. The CDR3 extends over 16 amino acids. The DNA of the CDR3 is TGTGCCAGTTCGCCCAGCTCCCGGCTCGTCTCCTACGAGCAGTACTTC. Translating gives CASSPSSRLVSYEQYF.

The rearrangement links TRBV20-1 to TRBJ2-4, with D unclear. Trimming pared 2 bases from V and 12 bases from J, leaving 11 bases between. CDR3 length equals 11 residues. Germline loops: CDR1 DFQATT, CDR2 SNEGSKA (reference sequence). The CDR3 sequence is CSARSPMDQYF. CDR3 sequence (DNA): TGCAGTGCTAGATCGCCGATGGATCAGTACTTC.

The gene calls are TRBV9 and TRBJ2-5; no clear D gene. CDR3 length: 13 residues. CDR1 SGDLS and CDR2 YYNGEE come from the germline V gene. V was shortened by 1 base and J by 3 bases, with 7 bases between the two germline ends. Here the CDR3 DNA reads TGTGCCAGCAGCGTAAGGCAGGAAGAGACCCAGTACTTC. Its translation: CASSVRQEETQYF.

This CDR3 is CSVEPQGGGEQYF. In DNA form, the CDR3 reads TGCAGCGTTGAACCCCAGGGAGGTGGAGAGCAGTACTTC. V usage is TRBV29-1 and J usage is TRBJ2-7, with D tentatively TRBD2 (6 bases). Trimming pared 2 bases from V and 7 bases from J, leaving 15 bases between. CDR1 and CDR2 (germline): SQVTM, ANQGSEA. This CDR3 region has 13 residues.

This clonotype occurred once. V and J are TRBV7-9 and TRBJ2-3, with 10 bases aligning to TRBD1. The CDR3 is 13 residues long. The germline V gene encodes CDR1 SEHNR and CDR2 FQNEAQ (reference sequence). With V trimmed by 4 bases and J by 8 bases, 3 bases remained unmatched. The CDR3 nucleotides are TGTGCCAGCAGCTGGGACAGGGGTGGTACGCAGTATTTT. Translated, it gives CASSWDRGGTQYF.

The rearrangement joins TRBV30 to TRBJ2-5, with TRBD2 as a possible D gene (5 bases). The CDR3 is made up of 13 amino acids. Germline lookup yields CDR1 GTSNPN and CDR2 SVGIG (reference sequence). V was cut by 6 bases and J by 4 bases, with 15 bases left in between. CDR3 sequence reads: CACTGPGSETQYF. The CDR3 region has the DNA TGTGCCTGTACCGGGCCGGGGTCAGAGACCCAGTACTTC.

In DNA, the CDR3 is TGCAGTGCTCCCATGGGGGGCGGGCAAGAGACCCAGTACTTC. Translated: CSAPMGGGQETQYF. The rearrangement joins TRBV20-1 to TRBJ2-5; either TRBD1 or TRBD2 may fit D (6 bases each). The germline V and J ends were trimmed by 5 bases and 2 bases, with 15 bases remaining between them. Germline values: CDR1 DFQATT, CDR2 SNEGSKA (reference sequence). The CDR3 is 14 amino acids.

This rearrangement joins TRBV29-1 to TRBJ2-1; D could derive from TRBD1 or TRBD2 (5 bases each). Germline lookup yields CDR1 SQVTM and CDR2 ANQGSEA. The ends were cut back, 6 bases at V and 4 bases at J, with 16 bases in the middle. The CDR3 loop spans 14 amino acids. The CDR3 spells CSVAGREGYNEQFF. The CDR3 DNA follows: TGCAGCGTGGCGGGCAGGGAAGGTTACAATGAGCAGTTCTTC.

V usage is TRBV6-5 and J usage is TRBJ1-2, with D unresolved. Germline V CDR1 and CDR2: MNHEY, SVGAGI. The V end was cut by 8 bases, the J end by 0 bases, with 10 bases between. The CDR3 is 13 residues long. The CDR3 loop reads CASRTDANYGYTF. CDR3 sequence (DNA): TGTGCCAGCCGAACTGATGCTAACTATGGCTACACCTTC.

V is TRBV29-1 and J is TRBJ2-1; tentative D call: TRBD1 (7 bases). This CDR3 has 12 amino acids. Germline V gives CDR1 SQVTM, CDR2 ANQGSEA. Between the trimmed V and J ends, which lost 3 bases and 6 bases, there was a span of 9 bases. CDR3 nucleotide sequence: TGCAGCGTTGAGCAGGGGGGCAATGAGCAGTTCTTC. This translates into CSVEQGGNEQFF.